One and the same sample provided the 21 T cell receptor beta chains below, sequenced in a study of OX40 agonist ivuxolimab in advanced cancers. Assay used: immunoSEQ multiplex PCR; TCRdb lists only in-frame clones, some missing. The sample shows more than 35,000 clones, around 89% of them seen only once. The input for sequencing was CD4+ or CD8+ T cells sorted from blood, taken in a trial of the OX40 agonist ivuxolimab. The receptor source for this set is an adult with an advanced solid tumor such as melanoma, head and neck, liver or kidney cancer.

In this sample, this clone turned up a few times. This CDR3 is also generated by other DNA sequences in the sample. The rearrangement joins TRBV6-1 to TRBJ1-5; possibly TRBD1 for D (5 bases). Trimming cost V 8 bases and J 2 bases, with 10 bases left between them. The CDR3 extends over 13 amino acids. The germline CDR1 and CDR2 sequences are MNHNS and SASEGT. For the CDR3, the DNA is TGTGCCAGCGAGGGGTCCCGCAATCAGCCCCAGCATTTT. Residues: CASEGSRNQPQHF.

This clone was observed once. The chain combines TRBV6-6 with TRBJ1-5; D uncertain. Trimming pared 8 bases from V and 3 bases from J, leaving 8 bases between. CDR3 size: 12 residues. Germline CDR1 MNHNY, CDR2 SVGAGI (reference sequence). The CDR3 is CASGFVNQPQHF. The CDR3 DNA reads TGTGCCAGCGGGTTTGTCAATCAGCCCCAGCATTTT.

The chain recombines TRBV5-1 with TRBJ2-7, with 7 nucleotides matching TRBD1. The trim removed 0 bases at V and 6 bases at J, leaving 12 bases unmatched. Looked up from germline, CDR1 is SGHRS and CDR2 is YFSETQ. The CDR3 sequence is 16 residues long. CDR3 sequence (DNA): TGCGCCAGCAGCTTGGCCGAGACAGGGCGGACAGGCGAGCAGTACTTC. Protein: CASSLAETGRTGEQYF.

This clone was counted once. Other DNA sequences in the same sample also yield this CDR3. This chain links TRBV18 with TRBJ2-4, with D hard to call. CDR1 and CDR2 (germline): KGHSH, LQKENI. Trimming removed 3 bases at V and 7 bases at J, with 4 bases between. The CDR3 loop spans 11 amino acids. The CDR3 sequence is CASSPGNIQYF. CDR3 DNA: TGTGCCAGCTCACCGGGGAACATTCAGTACTTC. The entire variable domain, with the rest obtained from reference TRBV18 and TRBJ2-4, is as follows: NAGVMQNPRHLVRRRGQEARLRCSPMKGHSHVYWYRQLPEEGLKFMVYLQKENIIDESGMPKERFSAEFPKEGPSILRIQQVVRGDSAAYFCASSPGNIQYFGAGTRLSVL.

The rearrangement joins TRBV5-1 to TRBJ2-5; 7 bases fit TRBD2. Trimming took 1 base from V and 1 from J; bases not matched to a gene: 7. Germline CDR1 reads SGHRS; CDR2 reads YFSETQ. The CDR3 is 16 amino acids. CDR3 DNA: TGCGCCAGCAGCTTGTATTCGTGGGGGGGCCAAGAGACCCAGTACTTC. Protein: CASSLYSWGGQETQYF.

The V gene is TRBV19, the J gene TRBJ2-3, with D unclear. V was clipped by 3 bases and J by 0 bases, with 16 bases between them. CDR3 length: 17 amino acids. Germline values: CDR1 LNHDA, CDR2 SQIVND (reference sequence). The CDR3 DNA reads TGTGCCAGTAGTATGCCAGCCCAGTGGGGTAGCACAGATACGCAGTATTTT. Its translation: CASSMPAQWGSTDTQYF.

V and J are TRBV7-2 and TRBJ2-3; D may correspond to TRBD1 or TRBD2 (6 bases each). V was cut by 5 bases and J by 8 bases, with 20 bases left in between. The CDR3 has 15 residues. CDR1 SGHTA and CDR2 FQGNSA come from the germline V gene. The DNA for the CDR3 is TGTGCCAGCAGCCGGAACGGGGGCCCCGAGGGTACGCAGTATTTT. Translating gives CASSRNGGPEGTQYF.

Regarding this clone: The germline gene is not matched at one end of the junction; a read error may be the cause. The chain employs TRBV5-1 and TRBJ2-6, with D tentatively TRBD1 (5 bases). The CDR3 length is 17 residues. Germline CDR1 SGHRS, CDR2 YFSETQ. The CDR3 spells CASSLSQAQGGTNVLTF. The CDR3, as DNA: TGCGCCAGCAGCTTGTCACAGGCCCAGGGTGGGACCAACGTCCTGACTTTC. Full variable domain (missing parts from reference TRBV5-1 and TRBJ2-6): KAGVTQTPRYLIKTRGQQVTLSCSPISGHRSVSWYQQTPGQGLQFLFEYFSETQRNKGNFPGRFSGRQFSNSRSEMNVSTLELGDSALYLCASSLSQAQGGTNVLTFGAGSRLTVL.

About this clone itself: The CDR3 does not close with the conserved phenylalanine or tryptophan, likely indicating a read error. The CDR3 sequence: CASSLEGGRLHL. CDR3 coding DNA: TGTGCCAGCAGCTTAGAGGGCGGGCGCCTCCACCTT. The chain recombines TRBV11-2 with TRBJ1-6; D gene unclear. Germline CDR1 SGHAT, CDR2 FQNNGV. Trimming took off 0 bases at V and 15 bases at J, with 9 bases between the two ends. The CDR3 has 12 residues.

The CDR3 region has the DNA TGCAGCGGATCGGGGTCAGCGGGGCGGGCAGATACGCAGTATTTT. It encodes CSGSGSAGRADTQYF. This sequence joins TRBV29-1 and TRBJ2-3, with 7 bases matching TRBD2. The germline V gene has CDR1 SQVTM and CDR2 ANQGSEA. The ends lost 7 bases at V and 4 bases at J; junction bases unmatched: 14. This CDR3 has 15 amino acids.

This clone was detected once. The chain uses TRBV5-4 and TRBJ2-1, with 11 bases that match TRBD1. This CDR3 contains 15 residues. Losses at the gene ends were 2 bases for V and 8 bases for J; bases not matched to a gene: 6. Germline values: CDR1 SGHNT, CDR2 YYREEE (reference sequence). DNA for the CDR3: TGTGCCAGCAGCTTAAAAGGACAGGGGGCGCATGAGCAGTTCTTC. Translating it yields CASSLKGQGAHEQFF.

V usage is TRBV11-2 and J usage is TRBJ1-1; a weak D match, TRBD1 (5 bases). CDR3 size: 16 residues. Trimming left V 5 bases short and J 0 bases short, with 16 bases between. The germline CDR1 and CDR2 sequences are SGHAT and FQNNGV. The CDR3 DNA sequence: TGTGCCAGCAGCCCCCGTCCGGGGACCATGAACACTGAAGCTTTCTTT. Encoded protein: CASSPRPGTMNTEAFF.

The chain's CDR3 is CASSYDRGWKYF. CDR3 nucleotides: TGCGCCAGCAGCTATGACAGGGGGTGGAAGTATTTT. J is TRBJ2-3 and V is TRBV5-1; 9 bases agree with TRBD1. This CDR3 has 12 amino acids. V lost 3 bases to trimming and J lost 13 bases; unmatched junction nucleotides: 6. CDR1 and CDR2 (germline): SGHRS, YFSETQ.

This clone was counted once. This rearrangement joins TRBV10-3 to TRBJ2-7, with a possible D match to TRBD1 (6 bases). V lost 11 bases to trimming and J lost 4 bases, with 12 bases between them. Germline V gene lookup returns CDR1 ENHRY and CDR2 SYGVKD. CDR3 size: 11 residues. In DNA form, the CDR3 reads TGTGCCTCGCAACAGGGTTACGAGCAGTACTTC. Translated, it gives CASQQGYEQYF.

The chain employs TRBV19 and TRBJ1-1; TRBD1 agrees at 7 bases. Germline V gene sequence: CDR1 LNHDA, CDR2 SQIVND (reference sequence). Trimming removed 5 bases from V and 11 bases from J; junction bases left unmatched: 8. This CDR3 contains 12 residues. Here the CDR3 DNA reads TGTGCCAGTAGTCCCCCCGAGGGGGCCGCTTTCTTT. Amino acid sequence: CASSPPEGAAFF.

The chain uses TRBV7-2 and TRBJ1-5; no clear D. Germline CDR1 is SGHTA and CDR2 is FQGNSA. This CDR3 spans 15 amino acids. Trimming stripped 5 bases from V and 6 bases from J, with 17 bases between. The CDR3 region is CASSKNQGKIQPQHF. As DNA, the CDR3 is TGTGCCAGCAGCAAAAACCAAGGGAAAATTCAGCCCCAGCATTTT.

This chain joins TRBV7-3 and TRBJ2-3; a possible D gene is TRBD1 (5 bases). The CDR3 covers 14 residues. Germline lookup yields CDR1 SGHTA and CDR2 FQGTGA. V lost 2 bases and J 6 bases, leaving 12 bases between the germline ends. CDR3 sequence reads: CASSLDSTSDTQYF. CDR3 nucleotide sequence: TGTGCCAGCAGCTTAGACAGCACTTCTGATACGCAGTATTTT.

This chain links TRBV5-1 with TRBJ1-2; D may be TRBD1 (5 bases). Trimming cost V 4 bases and J 1 base, with 11 bases left between them. Germline V lookup: CDR1 SGHRS, CDR2 YFSETQ. The CDR3 contains 14 residues. Here the CDR3 DNA reads TGCGCCAGCAGCACCGGGACCTTTAACTATGGCTACACCTTC. Translation: CASSTGTFNYGYTF.

This clone showed up just once. The chain has TRBV27 and TRBJ2-3, with D possibly TRBD2 on 5 matching bases. The length of the CDR3 is 15 residues. Trimming took 5 bases from V and 4 from J, leaving 16 bases between them. Per germline, CDR1 MNHEY and CDR2 SMNVEV (reference sequence). The DNA for the CDR3 is TGTGCCAGCAGTGCCCGGGATACCCGACCAGATACGCAGTATTTT. Translating it yields CASSARDTRPDTQYF.

This chain joins TRBV20-1 and TRBJ2-1; D is unclear. This CDR3 is built from 11 residues. V was trimmed by 5 bases and J by 8 bases, leaving 10 bases between them. CDR1 and CDR2 from the germline V gene are DFQATT and SNEGSKA (reference sequence). Here the CDR3 DNA reads TGCAGTGCTCGAACGGGTTATGAGCAGTTCTTC. Its protein product is CSARTGYEQFF.

This chain joins TRBV7-2 and TRBJ2-5; D call uncertain. The CDR3 is 14 amino acids. Trimming took 1 base from V and 2 from J, leaving 8 bases between them. Germline-derived CDR1 and CDR2 are SGHTA and FQGNSA. In nucleotides, the CDR3 is TGTGCCAGCAGCTTAGATGTGGGACAAGAGACCCAGTACTTC. This sequence encodes CASSLDVGQETQYF. Supplemented by reference TRBV7-2 and TRBJ2-5, the full variable domain reads GAGVSQSPSNKVTEKGKDVELRCDPISGHTALYWYRQSLGQGLEFLIYFQGNSAPDKSGLPSDRFSAERTGGSVSTLTIQRTQQEDSAVYLCASSLDVGQETQYFGPGTRLLVL.